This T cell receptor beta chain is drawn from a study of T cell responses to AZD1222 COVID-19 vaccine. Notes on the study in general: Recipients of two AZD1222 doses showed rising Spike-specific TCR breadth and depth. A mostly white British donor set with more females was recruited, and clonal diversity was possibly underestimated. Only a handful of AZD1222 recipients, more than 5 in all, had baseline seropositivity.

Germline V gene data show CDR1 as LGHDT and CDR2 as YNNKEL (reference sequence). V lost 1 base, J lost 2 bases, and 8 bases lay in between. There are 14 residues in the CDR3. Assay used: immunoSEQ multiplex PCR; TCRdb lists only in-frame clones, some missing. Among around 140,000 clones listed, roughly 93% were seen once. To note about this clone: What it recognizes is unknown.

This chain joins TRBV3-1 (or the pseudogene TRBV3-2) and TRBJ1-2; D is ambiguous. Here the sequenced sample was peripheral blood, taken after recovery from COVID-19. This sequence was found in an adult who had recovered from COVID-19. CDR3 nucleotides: TGTGCCAGCAGCCAAGCATCAAGGAACTATGGCTACACCTTC. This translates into CASSQASRNYGYTF.